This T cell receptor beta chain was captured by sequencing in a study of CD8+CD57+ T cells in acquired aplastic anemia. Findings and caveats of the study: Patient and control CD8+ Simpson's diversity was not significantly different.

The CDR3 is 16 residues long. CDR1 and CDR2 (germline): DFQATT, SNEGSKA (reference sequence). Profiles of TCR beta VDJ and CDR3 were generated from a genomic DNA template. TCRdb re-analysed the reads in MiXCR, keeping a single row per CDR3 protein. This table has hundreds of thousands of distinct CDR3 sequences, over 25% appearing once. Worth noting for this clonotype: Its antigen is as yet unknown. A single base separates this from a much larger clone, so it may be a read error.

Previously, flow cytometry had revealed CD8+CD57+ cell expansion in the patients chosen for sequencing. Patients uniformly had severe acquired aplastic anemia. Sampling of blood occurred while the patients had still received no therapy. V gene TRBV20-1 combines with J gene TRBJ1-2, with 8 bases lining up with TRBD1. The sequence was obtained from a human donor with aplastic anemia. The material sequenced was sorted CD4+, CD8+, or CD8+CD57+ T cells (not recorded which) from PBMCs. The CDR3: CSASLQGGRGNYGHTF. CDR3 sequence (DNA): TGCAGTGCTAGTCTACAGGGGGGTAGGGGTAACTATGGCCACACCTTC.